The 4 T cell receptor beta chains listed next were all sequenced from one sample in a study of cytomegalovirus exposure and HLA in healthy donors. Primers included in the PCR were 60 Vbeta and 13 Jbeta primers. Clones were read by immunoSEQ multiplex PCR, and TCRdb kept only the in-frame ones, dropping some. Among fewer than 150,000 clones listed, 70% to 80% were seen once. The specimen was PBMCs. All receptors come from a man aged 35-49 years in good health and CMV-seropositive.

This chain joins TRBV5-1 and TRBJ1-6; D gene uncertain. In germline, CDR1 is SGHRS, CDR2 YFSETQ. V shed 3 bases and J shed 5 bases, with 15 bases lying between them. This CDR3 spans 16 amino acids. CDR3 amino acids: CASSSQSLQNNSPLHF. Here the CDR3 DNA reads TGCGCCAGCAGCTCACAGAGCCTACAAAATAATTCACCCCTCCACTTT.

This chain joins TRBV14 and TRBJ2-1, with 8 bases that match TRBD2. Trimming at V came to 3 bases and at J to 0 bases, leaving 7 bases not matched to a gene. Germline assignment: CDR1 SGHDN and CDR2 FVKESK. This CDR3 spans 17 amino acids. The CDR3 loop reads CASSQVKRGPSYNEQFF. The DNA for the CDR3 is TGTGCCAGCAGCCAGGTTAAGCGGGGGCCCTCCTACAATGAGCAGTTCTTC.

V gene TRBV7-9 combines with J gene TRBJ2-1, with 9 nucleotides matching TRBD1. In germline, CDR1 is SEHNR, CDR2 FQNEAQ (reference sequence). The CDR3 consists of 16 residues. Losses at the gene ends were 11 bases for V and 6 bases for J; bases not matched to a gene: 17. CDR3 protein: CAGIGDRAGAGNEQFF. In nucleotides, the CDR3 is TGTGCCGGGATTGGGGACAGGGCGGGAGCGGGCAATGAGCAGTTCTTC.

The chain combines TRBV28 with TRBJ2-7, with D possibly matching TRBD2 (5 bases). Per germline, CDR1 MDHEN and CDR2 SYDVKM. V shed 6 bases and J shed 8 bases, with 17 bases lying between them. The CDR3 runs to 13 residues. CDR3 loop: CASRGRGPSKQYF. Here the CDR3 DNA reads TGTGCCAGCAGAGGGAGAGGCCCCTCTAAGCAGTACTTC.